This TCR beta chain is drawn from a study of cytomegalovirus exposure and HLA in healthy donors. Donors had nominal health at sampling but likely had unrecorded immune exposures. PCR employed 60 Vbeta and 13 Jbeta primers. Data came from immunoSEQ multiplex PCR; TCRdb stores just in-frame clones and leaves some out. The sample has some 200,000 clones, around 85% seen once. V lost 6 bases and J lost 5; bases outside the gene matches: 8. Per the germline V gene, CDR1 is SGHTA and CDR2 is FQGTGA. The CDR3 is made up of 14 amino acids. Sequences were obtained from PBMCs. The chain couples TRBV7-3 to TRBJ1-1; the match to TRBD1 covers 8 bases. The TCR originated in a man over 45 in good health and CMV-seronegative. CDR3 residues: CASRVTGGDTEAFF. CDR3 in DNA: TGTGCCAGCAGGGTCACAGGGGGAGATACTGAAGCTTTCTTT.